The source of this TCR beta chain is a study of OX40 agonist ivuxolimab in advanced cancers. The trim removed 3 bases at V and 7 bases at J, leaving 12 bases unmatched. The CDR3 spans 16 residues. Germline V gene lookup returns CDR1 LNHDA and CDR2 SQIVND (reference sequence). About this clone: The antigen remains unidentified.

Sequencing used immunoSEQ multiplex PCR; TCRdb keeps in-frame clones, though not all of them. The sample holds over 70,000 clones, 70% to 90% seen once. Notes on the study in general: Both CD4+ and CD8+ T cell populations in blood had undergone clonal expansion by week 6 at 0.1 to 3.0 mg/kg. On average, CD8+ T cells had more expanded clones than CD4+.

The chain combines TRBV19 with TRBJ2-1; 7 bases are a match to TRBD2. The TCR comes from an adult with an advanced solid tumor such as melanoma, head and neck, liver or kidney cancer. Sequenced material: CD4+ or CD8+ T cells sorted from blood, taken in a trial of the OX40 agonist ivuxolimab. CDR3: CASSMIGGRAGNEQFF. CDR3 DNA sequence: TGTGCCAGTAGTATGATCGGAGGGAGGGCCGGTAATGAGCAGTTCTTC.